The rows below give T cell receptor beta chains drawn from one sample of a study of blood T cell repertoires in COVID-19. TCRdb's copy holds only in-frame clones and misses some; the assay was immunoSEQ multiplex PCR. The top ten hold 4.5% to 6.5% of the sample, which has more than 150,000 clones, around four fifths seen once. Sequencing was performed on peripheral blood. These TCRs come from a woman aged 25-40 years with acute or convalescent COVID-19. Both conserved end residues are part of each CDR3. Fields, in order: clone size, D gene, J gene, CDR3 length, V gene, CDR3 DNA, CDR3 protein. The D gene is left open where the match is weak. Only some rows state a clone size, as once, few, many or a class for expanded clones.

abundance: .; d_gene: TRBD2; j_gene: TRBJ2-7; len: 15; v_gene: TRBV13; CDR3nt: TGTGCCAGCAGCAAGAAGCGGGAGGGATCCTACGAGCAGTACTTC; CDR3aa: CASSKKREGSYEQYF
abundance: .; d_gene: .; j_gene: TRBJ2-7; len: 12; v_gene: TRBV13; CDR3nt: TGTGCCAGCAGCCGAGACAGGAACGAGCAGTACTTC; CDR3aa: CASSRDRNEQYF
abundance: .; d_gene: TRBD2; j_gene: TRBJ2-1; len: 18; v_gene: TRBV4-1; CDR3nt: TGCGCCAGCAGCCTGATAGGGGCCGGCGGGGGGGCCTACAATGAGCAGTTCTTC; CDR3aa: CASSLIGAGGGAYNEQFF
abundance: once; d_gene: TRBD1; j_gene: TRBJ1-2; len: 17; v_gene: TRBV5-4; CDR3nt: TGTGCCAGCAGGGCCGGAATCGGACAGGGGAGGATTTATGGCTACACCTTC; CDR3aa: CASRAGIGQGRIYGYTF
abundance: .; d_gene: .; j_gene: TRBJ2-3; len: 16; v_gene: TRBV27; CDR3nt: TGTGCCAGCAGTTTACGTGGCGGGATACTCACAGATACGCAGTATTTT; CDR3aa: CASSLRGGILTDTQYF
abundance: .; d_gene: TRBD1; j_gene: TRBJ2-5; len: 14; v_gene: TRBV7-9; CDR3nt: TGTGCCAGCAGCCTAGGACAGGTCCAAGGGACCCAGTACTTC; CDR3aa: CASSLGQVQGTQYF
abundance: .; d_gene: .; j_gene: TRBJ2-1; len: 13; v_gene: TRBV11-3; CDR3nt: TGTGCCAGCAGCTTAGGGATGCGGAATGAGCAGTTCTTC; CDR3aa: CASSLGMRNEQFF
abundance: .; d_gene: .; j_gene: TRBJ1-2; len: 11; v_gene: TRBV30; CDR3nt: TGTGCCTGGACGGTCGGGGGTGGCTACACCTTC; CDR3aa: CAWTVGGGYTF
abundance: .; d_gene: TRBD2; j_gene: TRBJ2-3; len: 17; v_gene: TRBV10-3; CDR3nt: TGTGCCATCAGTGAGCCGGGACTAGCGGGAGGGGCAGATACGCAGTATTTT; CDR3aa: CAISEPGLAGGADTQYF
abundance: .; d_gene: TRBD1; j_gene: TRBJ2-2; len: 15; v_gene: TRBV27; CDR3nt: TGTGCCAGCAGGCCTGGGACAGCGAACACCGGGGAGCTGTTTTTT; CDR3aa: CASRPGTANTGELFF
abundance: .; d_gene: .; j_gene: TRBJ2-3; len: 15; v_gene: TRBV27; CDR3nt: TGTGCCAGCAGTTTATGGGGGGAACTCTCAGATACGCAGTATTTT; CDR3aa: CASSLWGELSDTQYF
abundance: .; d_gene: .; j_gene: TRBJ1-6; len: 14; v_gene: TRBV7-9; CDR3nt: TGTGCCAGCAGCTTTGGCGGCCTTAATTCACCCCTCCACTTT; CDR3aa: CASSFGGLNSPLHF
abundance: .; d_gene: .; j_gene: TRBJ2-1; len: 15; v_gene: TRBV7-7; CDR3nt: TGTGCTAGCAGCCCAGACAGGGACTCCTTCAATGAGCAGTTCTTC; CDR3aa: CASSPDRDSFNEQFF
abundance: .; d_gene: .; j_gene: TRBJ1-6; len: 16; v_gene: TRBV27; CDR3nt: TGTGCCAGCAGTTCCCCCGTGAGGAGGGATAATTCACCCCTCCACTTT; CDR3aa: CASSSPVRRDNSPLHF
abundance: .; d_gene: .; j_gene: TRBJ2-2; len: 16; v_gene: TRBV7-2; CDR3nt: TGTGCCAGCAGTTACCGAAGGACAGCTAACACCGGGGAGCTGTTTTTT; CDR3aa: CASSYRRTANTGELFF
abundance: .; d_gene: .; j_gene: TRBJ2-2; len: 12; v_gene: TRBV28; CDR3nt: TGTGCCAGCAGTACTTCCGCCGGGGAGCTGTTTTTT; CDR3aa: CASSTSAGELFF
abundance: .; d_gene: .; j_gene: TRBJ2-1; len: 14; v_gene: TRBV5-6; CDR3nt: TGTGCCAGCAGCCACGGGTCGGGTTACAATGAGCAGTTCTTC; CDR3aa: CASSHGSGYNEQFF
abundance: .; d_gene: TRBD2; j_gene: TRBJ2-5; len: 18; v_gene: TRBV4-2; CDR3nt: TGTGCCAGCAGCCGCACGGGGGGGACGGGGAGCAACCAAGAGACCCAGTACTTC; CDR3aa: CASSRTGGTGSNQETQYF
abundance: .; d_gene: .; j_gene: TRBJ2-7; len: 13; v_gene: TRBV29-1; CDR3nt: TGCAGCGTTGGAGACCTTACGAGGTACGAGCAGTACTTC; CDR3aa: CSVGDLTRYEQYF
abundance: .; d_gene: .; j_gene: TRBJ1-2; len: 13; v_gene: TRBV7-8; CDR3nt: TGTGCCAGCAGCTTAAACAGGGAATATGGCTACACCTTC; CDR3aa: CASSLNREYGYTF
abundance: few; d_gene: TRBD1; j_gene: TRBJ2-7; len: 15; v_gene: TRBV5-1; CDR3nt: TGCGCCAGCAGCTTACCGGGACAGGGGACCCACGAGCAGTACTTC; CDR3aa: CASSLPGQGTHEQYF
abundance: .; d_gene: .; j_gene: TRBJ1-1; len: 14; v_gene: TRBV28; CDR3nt: TGTGCCAGCAGGTTACCGGGTCAAACCACTGAAGCTTTCTTT; CDR3aa: CASRLPGQTTEAFF
abundance: .; d_gene: TRBD1; j_gene: TRBJ1-5; len: 15; v_gene: TRBV19; CDR3nt: TGTGCCAGTAGTATTGTGGGACAGGGAGGTCAGCCCCAGCATTTT; CDR3aa: CASSIVGQGGQPQHF
abundance: .; d_gene: TRBD1; j_gene: TRBJ2-7; len: 12; v_gene: TRBV30; CDR3nt: TGTGCCTGGGACAGGGGGGCCTACGAGCAGTACTTC; CDR3aa: CAWDRGAYEQYF
abundance: .; d_gene: .; j_gene: TRBJ1-5; len: 15; v_gene: TRBV7-9; CDR3nt: TGTGCCAGCAGCTTAGGCGGGACCGGCAATCAGCCCCAGCATTTT; CDR3aa: CASSLGGTGNQPQHF
abundance: .; d_gene: TRBD1; j_gene: TRBJ1-1; len: 14; v_gene: TRBV30; CDR3nt: TGTGCCTGGACCCAGGGACAGGGGGGAACTGAAGCTTTCTTT; CDR3aa: CAWTQGQGGTEAFF
abundance: .; d_gene: TRBD2; j_gene: TRBJ2-3; len: 19; v_gene: TRBV11-2; CDR3nt: TGTGCCAGCAGCTTAGATCCCCGACTAGCGGGGGGCCGCACAGATACGCAGTATTTT; CDR3aa: CASSLDPRLAGGRTDTQYF
abundance: .; d_gene: .; j_gene: TRBJ2-3; len: 18; v_gene: TRBV1; CDR3nt: TGCACCAGCAGCCAGGGACAAGGGACAGGGAGCAGCACAGATACGCAGTATTTT; CDR3aa: CTSSQGQGTGSSTDTQYF
abundance: .; d_gene: .; j_gene: TRBJ2-2; len: 13; v_gene: TRBV12-3/TRBV12-4; CDR3nt: TGTGCCAGCACCAAACGGGGTGCCGGGGAGCTGTTTTTT; CDR3aa: CASTKRGAGELFF
abundance: .; d_gene: TRBD2; j_gene: TRBJ2-1; len: 16; v_gene: TRBV6-2/TRBV6-3; CDR3nt: TGTGCCAGCAGTTACCACGTGGTAGCGGGACGGAATGAGCAGTTCTTC; CDR3aa: CASSYHVVAGRNEQFF
abundance: .; d_gene: .; j_gene: TRBJ1-5; len: 15; v_gene: TRBV19; CDR3nt: TGTGCCAGTACGACTAGCTTGGGGGGCAATCAGCCCCAGCATTTT; CDR3aa: CASTTSLGGNQPQHF
abundance: .; d_gene: TRBD1; j_gene: TRBJ2-3; len: 14; v_gene: TRBV9; CDR3nt: TGTGCCAGCAGCGGGGGGGACAGGACAGATACGCAGTATTTT; CDR3aa: CASSGGDRTDTQYF
abundance: .; d_gene: .; j_gene: TRBJ2-5; len: 18; v_gene: TRBV11-3; CDR3nt: TGTGCCAGCAGCTGGGGGCAGGAAAGGTTCTACAAAGGAGAGACCCAGTACTTC; CDR3aa: CASSWGQERFYKGETQYF
abundance: .; d_gene: .; j_gene: TRBJ1-1; len: 14; v_gene: TRBV5-1; CDR3nt: TGCGCCAGCAGCTCCGGGACACCCGGAACTGAAGCTTTCTTT; CDR3aa: CASSSGTPGTEAFF
abundance: .; d_gene: TRBD1; j_gene: TRBJ2-7; len: 15; v_gene: TRBV16; CDR3nt: TGTGCCAGCAGCTCCCGGGACAGGGCACTCTCCGAGCAGTACTTC; CDR3aa: CASSSRDRALSEQYF
abundance: few; d_gene: .; j_gene: TRBJ1-1; len: 13; v_gene: TRBV5-1; CDR3nt: TGCGCCAGCAGCTCCCACGTCGGCACTGAAGCTTTCTTT; CDR3aa: CASSSHVGTEAFF
abundance: .; d_gene: TRBD1; j_gene: TRBJ1-1; len: 15; v_gene: TRBV28; CDR3nt: TGTGCCAGCAGCCGCAACAGGGGGCGGAACACTGAAGCTTTCTTT; CDR3aa: CASSRNRGRNTEAFF
abundance: .; d_gene: .; j_gene: TRBJ1-6; len: 15; v_gene: TRBV11-2; CDR3nt: TGTGCCAGCAGCTTAGGGGCAGGGTCGGGTTCACCCCTCCACTTT; CDR3aa: CASSLGAGSGSPLHF
abundance: .; d_gene: .; j_gene: TRBJ1-6; len: 14; v_gene: TRBV6-5; CDR3nt: TGTGCCAGCAGGATGGGCAGCAATAATTCACCCCTCCACTTT; CDR3aa: CASRMGSNNSPLHF
abundance: .; d_gene: .; j_gene: TRBJ1-3; len: 12; v_gene: TRBV30; CDR3nt: TGTGCCTGGGAGGGGAAGAGAAACACCATATATTTT; CDR3aa: CAWEGKRNTIYF
abundance: .; d_gene: TRBD2; j_gene: TRBJ2-2; len: 17; v_gene: TRBV5-1; CDR3nt: TGCGCCAGCAGCCCTGGACTAGCGGGAGGTGACGGCGGGGAGCTGTTTTTT; CDR3aa: CASSPGLAGGDGGELFF
abundance: .; d_gene: TRBD1; j_gene: TRBJ1-2; len: 12; v_gene: TRBV2; CDR3nt: TGTGCCAGAAGGACAGGGTCCTATGGCTACACCTTC; CDR3aa: CARRTGSYGYTF
abundance: .; d_gene: .; j_gene: TRBJ2-1; len: 15; v_gene: TRBV7-9; CDR3nt: TGTGCCAGCAGAATAGCCCCAAAGGGAGCCAATGAGCAGTTCTTC; CDR3aa: CASRIAPKGANEQFF
abundance: .; d_gene: TRBD1; j_gene: TRBJ2-7; len: 15; v_gene: TRBV27; CDR3nt: TGTGCCAGCAGTTTACTGACAGGGAACTCCTACGAGCAGTACTTC; CDR3aa: CASSLLTGNSYEQYF
abundance: .; d_gene: .; j_gene: TRBJ2-6; len: 18; v_gene: TRBV4-3; CDR3nt: TGCGCCAGCAGCCAAGATCCGGGGCGGGGGCTTGGGGCCAACGTCCTGACTTTC; CDR3aa: CASSQDPGRGLGANVLTF
abundance: .; d_gene: TRBD1; j_gene: TRBJ1-2; len: 14; v_gene: TRBV19; CDR3nt: TGTGCCAGCCACCGGGACAGGGACCTCTATGGCTACACCTTC; CDR3aa: CASHRDRDLYGYTF
abundance: .; d_gene: .; j_gene: TRBJ2-3; len: 16; v_gene: TRBV24-1; CDR3nt: TGTGCCACCAGTGATTGGCGGGGCCCTAGCACAGATACGCAGTATTTT; CDR3aa: CATSDWRGPSTDTQYF
abundance: .; d_gene: .; j_gene: TRBJ2-3; len: 12; v_gene: TRBV27; CDR3nt: TGTGCCAGCAGTTTAGGTGTCGGTACGCAGTATTTT; CDR3aa: CASSLGVGTQYF
abundance: .; d_gene: .; j_gene: TRBJ2-7; len: 14; v_gene: TRBV9; CDR3nt: TGTGCCAGCAGCGTGACAGACAGATCCTACGAGCAGTACTTC; CDR3aa: CASSVTDRSYEQYF
abundance: .; d_gene: TRBD1; j_gene: TRBJ2-7; len: 14; v_gene: TRBV28; CDR3nt: TGTGCCAGCAGTGCGGCAGGGGGATGGGACGAGCAGTACTTC; CDR3aa: CASSAAGGWDEQYF
abundance: .; d_gene: .; j_gene: TRBJ2-5; len: 13; v_gene: TRBV6-5; CDR3nt: TGTGCCAGCAGTTACGGGGGGATTGAGACCCAGTACTTC; CDR3aa: CASSYGGIETQYF
abundance: .; d_gene: TRBD1; j_gene: TRBJ1-4; len: 14; v_gene: TRBV5-1; CDR3nt: TGCGCCAGCAGTTTAGGGGGCTACGATGAAAAACTGTTTTTT; CDR3aa: CASSLGGYDEKLFF
abundance: .; d_gene: TRBD1; j_gene: TRBJ2-6; len: 19; v_gene: TRBV9; CDR3nt: TGTGCCAGCAGCCCAATTCCGGGACAGCACATTTTAGGGGCCAACGTCCTGACTTTC; CDR3aa: CASSPIPGQHILGANVLTF